Listed below are T cell receptor beta chains from one sample, sequenced in a study of CD8+ T cells in alopecia areata. Generated by immunoSEQ multiplex PCR, the TCRdb table keeps only in-frame clones and is missing some. The sample shows approximately 200,000 clones, 45% to 65% of them seen only once. The specimen was CD4+ T cells sorted from blood, collected at week 4, from a patient treated with tofacitinib. All receptors come from a human donor with alopecia areata. Both conserved end residues are part of each CDR3. Each record gives: D gene, CDR3 length, V gene, clone size, J gene, CDR3 protein, CDR3 DNA. The D gene is left open where the match is weak. Not all rows give a size; the values are once, few, many and, for expanded clones, a class.

D: NA
length: 12
V: TRBV29-1
size: once
J: TRBJ2-7
CDR3: CSVLTLTYEQYF
DNA: TGCAGCGTGCTGACACTTACCTACGAGCAGTACTTC

D: TRBD1
length: 13
V: TRBV29-1
size: few
J: TRBJ2-7
CDR3: CSVGRRTGNEQYF
DNA: TGCAGCGTGGGGAGGCGGACAGGGAACGAGCAGTACTTC

D: TRBD2
length: 16
V: TRBV7-2
size: NA
J: TRBJ2-3
CDR3: CASSLAGLAGGNTQYF
DNA: TGTGCCAGCAGCTTAGCAGGACTAGCGGGGGGGAATACGCAGTATTTT

D: TRBD1
length: 13
V: TRBV29-1
size: many
J: TRBJ2-7
CDR3: CSVPDRGGYEQYF
DNA: TGCAGCGTTCCGGACAGGGGTGGTTACGAGCAGTACTTC

D: NA
length: 14
V: TRBV7-2
size: few
J: TRBJ2-2
CDR3: CASSPNRVTGELFF
DNA: TGTGCCAGCAGCCCGAACAGGGTGACCGGGGAGCTGTTTTTT

D: NA
length: 13
V: TRBV14
size: NA
J: TRBJ1-1
CDR3: CASTKDLNTEAFF
DNA: TGTGCCAGCACCAAAGATTTGAACACTGAAGCTTTCTTT

D: NA
length: 12
V: TRBV5-1
size: NA
J: TRBJ1-2
CDR3: CASSLYGYGYTF
DNA: TGCGCCAGCAGCTTGTATGGATATGGCTACACCTTC

D: NA
length: 13
V: TRBV29-1
size: NA
J: TRBJ1-2
CDR3: CSVEGGGHYGYTF
DNA: TGCAGCGTTGAAGGAGGGGGACATTATGGCTACACCTTC

D: NA
length: 14
V: TRBV29-1
size: once
J: TRBJ1-1
CDR3: CSVVQIFANTEAFF
DNA: TGCAGCGTTGTCCAGATATTCGCGAACACTGAAGCTTTCTTT

D: NA
length: 13
V: TRBV5-1
size: few
J: TRBJ1-1
CDR3: CASSANVQGAAFF
DNA: TGCGCCAGCAGCGCAAACGTCCAGGGCGCAGCTTTCTTT

D: TRBD1
length: 12
V: TRBV29-1
size: NA
J: TRBJ1-1
CDR3: CSVEGGAQGAFF
DNA: TGCAGCGTTGAAGGGGGAGCACAGGGGGCTTTCTTT

D: NA
length: 13
V: TRBV6-5
size: NA
J: TRBJ1-5
CDR3: CASSPQWDQPQHF
DNA: TGTGCCAGCAGCCCTCAGTGGGATCAGCCCCAGCATTTT

D: TRBD2
length: 12
V: TRBV29-1
size: NA
J: TRBJ2-7
CDR3: CSVRGLVGEQYF
DNA: TGCAGCGTCCGCGGACTAGTTGGCGAGCAGTACTTC

D: NA
length: 16
V: TRBV19
size: NA
J: TRBJ2-2
CDR3: CASSPRLWENTGELFF
DNA: TGTGCCAGTAGTCCGCGCCTTTGGGAGAACACCGGGGAGCTGTTTTTT

D: NA
length: 14
V: TRBV7-9
size: NA
J: TRBJ2-7
CDR3: CASSPDIATYEQYF
DNA: TGTGCCAGCAGCCCAGACATCGCCACGTACGAGCAGTACTTC

D: TRBD1
length: 13
V: TRBV30
size: few
J: TRBJ2-7
CDR3: CAWSGTGTVRKYF
DNA: TGTGCCTGGAGCGGGACAGGGACCGTTCGAAAGTACTTC

D: NA
length: 14
V: TRBV5-6
size: NA
J: TRBJ2-2
CDR3: CASSLAPFGGELFF
DNA: TGTGCCAGCAGCCTGGCCCCTTTCGGCGGGGAGCTGTTTTTT

D: NA
length: 12
V: TRBV6-5
size: once
J: TRBJ1-5
CDR3: CASRGPNQPQHF
DNA: TGTGCCAGCAGGGGCCCCAATCAGCCCCAGCATTTT

D: NA
length: 16
V: TRBV7-2
size: NA
J: TRBJ2-5
CDR3: CASSSTGQLKRETQYF
DNA: TGTGCCAGCAGCTCGACAGGACAGCTAAAGAGGGAGACCCAGTACTTC

D: NA
length: 14
V: TRBV30
size: once
J: TRBJ2-5
CDR3: CAWRKFAGQETQYF
DNA: TGTGCCTGGAGAAAGTTCGCAGGTCAAGAGACCCAGTACTTC

D: NA
length: 15
V: TRBV6-5
size: NA
J: TRBJ2-7
CDR3: CARIDGALSSYEQYF
DNA: TGTGCCAGAATCGATGGGGCGCTCAGCTCCTACGAGCAGTACTTC

D: NA
length: 17
V: TRBV5-6
size: NA
J: TRBJ2-1
CDR3: CASSSTHGTPGYNEQFF
DNA: TGTGCCAGCAGCTCAACCCATGGGACACCCGGCTACAATGAGCAGTTCTTC

D: NA
length: 11
V: TRBV29-1
size: NA
J: TRBJ2-5
CDR3: CSVEAGETQYF
DNA: TGCAGCGTTGAAGCGGGGGAGACCCAGTACTTC

D: TRBD1
length: 14
V: TRBV5-1
size: NA
J: TRBJ2-7
CDR3: CASSAGQGSYEQYF
DNA: TGCGCCAGCAGCGCGGGACAGGGATCCTACGAGCAGTACTTC

D: TRBD1
length: 15
V: TRBV30
size: NA
J: TRBJ1-2
CDR3: CAWAPHRTGRVGYTF
DNA: TGTGCCTGGGCCCCCCACAGGACAGGGCGAGTTGGCTACACCTTC

D: TRBD1
length: 18
V: TRBV4-3
size: NA
J: TRBJ2-3
CDR3: CASSQVSTGLTWDHTQYF
DNA: TGCGCCAGCAGCCAAGTCTCGACAGGGCTCACTTGGGACCATACGCAGTATTTT

D: TRBD1
length: 19
V: TRBV29-1
size: NA
J: TRBJ2-6
CDR3: CSVRSTGGTQLSGANVLTF
DNA: TGCAGCGTCCGCTCGACAGGGGGGACTCAGTTATCTGGGGCCAACGTCCTGACTTTC

D: NA
length: 13
V: TRBV15
size: few
J: TRBJ1-2
CDR3: CATSRDLGGGYTF
DNA: TGTGCCACCAGCAGAGATCTTGGGGGTGGCTACACCTTC

D: NA
length: 17
V: TRBV2
size: NA
J: TRBJ1-2
CDR3: CASSVNGPRQGSYGYTF
DNA: TGTGCCAGCAGTGTCAACGGGCCGAGGCAGGGATCCTATGGCTACACCTTC

D: NA
length: 12
V: TRBV29-1
size: NA
J: TRBJ2-2
CDR3: CSGRQNTGELFF
DNA: TGCAGTGGTCGACAGAACACCGGGGAGCTGTTTTTT

D: TRBD1
length: 15
V: TRBV30
size: few
J: TRBJ1-1
CDR3: CAWSVQGGLNTEAFF
DNA: TGTGCCTGGAGTGTACAGGGGGGACTGAACACTGAAGCTTTCTTT

D: NA
length: 13
V: TRBV29-1
size: NA
J: TRBJ2-7
CDR3: CSVGHHTAYEQYF
DNA: TGCAGCGTGGGACATCATACGGCCTACGAGCAGTACTTC

D: NA
length: 11
V: TRBV30
size: NA
J: TRBJ1-2
CDR3: CAWRQYYGYTF
DNA: TGTGCCTGGAGGCAGTACTATGGCTACACCTTC

D: TRBD2
length: 15
V: TRBV4-3
size: few
J: TRBJ2-3
CDR3: CASSLRGGITDTQYF
DNA: TGCGCCAGCAGCCTACGCGGGGGAATCACAGATACGCAGTATTTT

D: NA
length: 12
V: TRBV5-6
size: NA
J: TRBJ2-5
CDR3: CASSSGEGAQYF
DNA: TGTGCCAGCAGCTCCGGAGAAGGGGCCCAGTACTTC

D: NA
length: 14
V: TRBV5-5
size: few
J: TRBJ2-5
CDR3: CASSLAGRRETQYF
DNA: TGTGCCAGCAGCTTGGCGGGCAGAAGAGAGACCCAGTACTTC

D: NA
length: 12
V: TRBV30
size: NA
J: TRBJ2-2
CDR3: CAWSTNTGELFF
DNA: TGTGCCTGGAGCACGAACACCGGGGAGCTGTTTTTT

D: NA
length: 11
V: TRBV30
size: NA
J: TRBJ2-7
CDR3: CAWSRMGEQYF
DNA: TGTGCCTGGAGTAGGATGGGCGAGCAGTACTTC

D: TRBD2
length: 15
V: TRBV2
size: few
J: TRBJ2-1
CDR3: CASSGTSGIYNEQFF
DNA: TGTGCCAGCAGTGGGACTAGCGGGATATACAATGAGCAGTTCTTC

D: NA
length: 13
V: TRBV30
size: NA
J: TRBJ2-7
CDR3: CAWTKDSLYEQYF
DNA: TGTGCCTGGACCAAGGACAGTCTCTACGAGCAGTACTTC

D: TRBD1
length: 16
V: TRBV25-1
size: NA
J: TRBJ2-3
CDR3: CASSETGGAGADTQYF
DNA: TGTGCCAGCAGTGAGACAGGGGGCGCCGGGGCAGATACGCAGTATTTT

D: NA
length: 14
V: TRBV7-9
size: NA
J: TRBJ1-5
CDR3: CASSLDTTYQPQHF
DNA: TGTGCCAGCAGCCTGGACACCACTTATCAGCCCCAGCATTTT